Listed below are T cell receptor beta chains from one sample, sequenced in a study of blood T cell repertoires in COVID-19. Generated by immunoSEQ multiplex PCR, the TCRdb table keeps only in-frame clones and is missing some. The sample lists about 98,000 clones; 70% to 85% were seen once. The sample comprised peripheral blood. The origin of the receptors is a man in his sixties or seventies with active or convalescent COVID-19. The CDR3 runs from the conserved cysteine through the conserved F or W. A D gene is named only where the DNA matches it firmly. Some rows mark clone size as missing; the rest say once, few, many or name a class of expanded clone.

V gene	D gene	J gene	clone size	CDR3 protein	CDR3 DNA
TRBV5-1	-	TRBJ2-7	-	CASSTGSTFSSYEQYF	TGCGCCAGCAGCACCGGGTCTACTTTTAGCTCCTACGAGCAGTACTTC
TRBV6-6	-	TRBJ1-1	-	CASSLSPGRGTEAFF	TGTGCCAGCAGTTTATCTCCCGGTAGGGGCACTGAAGCTTTCTTT
TRBV18	TRBD1	TRBJ1-4	-	CASSPGDRGDEKLFF	TGTGCCAGCTCACCAGGGGACAGGGGAGATGAAAAACTGTTTTTT
TRBV4-3	TRBD1	TRBJ1-2	-	CASSQNPGQGAQGYGYTF	TGCGCCAGCAGCCAAAACCCGGGACAGGGGGCGCAGGGATATGGCTACACCTTC
TRBV3-1/TRBV3-2	-	TRBJ1-3	-	CASSQGGGTGNTIYF	TGTGCCAGCAGCCAAGGAGGGGGAACTGGAAACACCATATATTTT
TRBV6-5	TRBD1	TRBJ1-2	-	CATLRGSGQAYGYTF	TGTGCCACCTTGAGGGGGTCGGGACAGGCCTATGGCTACACCTTC
TRBV28	TRBD2	TRBJ2-1	few	CASSLLTSGGVNEQFF	TGTGCCAGCAGTTTACTGACTAGCGGGGGGGTAAATGAGCAGTTCTTC
TRBV3-1/TRBV3-2	TRBD2	TRBJ2-1	-	CASSQGLAGAHRNEQFF	TGTGCCAGCAGCCAAGGACTAGCGGGGGCGCATCGCAATGAGCAGTTCTTC
TRBV6-5	TRBD2	TRBJ2-7	-	CASSYSSKGGYEQYF	TGTGCCAGCAGTTACTCGAGTAAGGGAGGGTACGAGCAGTACTTC
TRBV4-2	-	TRBJ1-2	-	CASSQGGQPYGYTF	TGTGCCAGCAGCCAAGGAGGGCAGCCCTATGGCTACACCTTC
TRBV4-2	-	TRBJ1-5	-	CASSQEVRGNQPQHF	TGTGCCAGCAGCCAAGAGGTCAGGGGCAATCAGCCCCAGCATTTT
TRBV30	-	TRBJ1-3	-	CAWKQDSSGNTIYF	TGTGCCTGGAAACAGGATTCCTCTGGAAACACCATATATTTT
TRBV12-3/TRBV12-4	-	TRBJ1-1	once	CASKQDVYTEAFF	TGTGCCAGCAAACAGGACGTGTACACTGAAGCTTTCTTT
TRBV6-5	TRBD2	TRBJ2-7	-	CASSSRGGPSSYEQYF	TGTGCCAGCAGTTCCCGCGGGGGGCCGAGCTCCTACGAGCAGTACTTC
TRBV10-2	-	TRBJ2-7	-	CASSEQGREQYF	TGCGCCAGCAGCGAACAGGGACGTGAGCAGTACTTC
TRBV30	TRBD1	TRBJ2-2	-	CAWGQGRPGELFF	TGTGCCTGGGGACAGGGGCGGCCCGGGGAGCTGTTTTTT
TRBV10-3	-	TRBJ1-2	few	CAISAQKYGYTF	TGTGCCATCAGTGCTCAGAAGTATGGCTACACCTTC
TRBV12-3/TRBV12-4	TRBD1	TRBJ1-2	-	CASSLDREYGYTF	TGTGCCAGCAGCCTCGACAGGGAGTATGGCTACACCTTC
TRBV7-2	-	TRBJ1-4	-	CASSLGGSSEKLFF	TGTGCCAGCAGCTTAGGCGGGAGCAGCGAAAAACTGTTTTTT
TRBV12-3/TRBV12-4	TRBD1	TRBJ2-7	-	CASSRGTVKSF	TGTGCCAGCAGTAGGGGGACAGTTAAATCCTTC
TRBV9	TRBD2	TRBJ2-5	-	CASSVGTSGGETQYF	TGTGCCAGCAGCGTGGGGACTAGCGGGGGGGAGACCCAGTACTTC
TRBV7-2	TRBD2	TRBJ2-1	once	CASSASGGAIGEQFF	TGTGCCAGCAGCGCTAGCGGGGGGGCCATCGGTGAGCAGTTCTTC
TRBV3-1/TRBV3-2	-	TRBJ1-2	-	CASSVYGQSGYTF	TGTGCCAGCAGCGTCTATGGACAAAGTGGCTACACCTTC
TRBV18	TRBD1	TRBJ1-2	-	CASSLSGQGANYGYTF	TGTGCCAGCTCCCTATCGGGACAGGGGGCGAACTATGGCTACACCTTC
TRBV5-1	TRBD1	TRBJ2-1	-	CASSLGQGAHEQFF	TGCGCCAGCAGCTTAGGACAGGGGGCGCATGAGCAGTTCTTC
TRBV3-1/TRBV3-2	-	TRBJ1-2	-	CASSQEAIYGYTF	TGTGCCAGCAGCCAAGAAGCCATCTATGGCTACACCTTC
TRBV5-6	-	TRBJ1-5	-	CASSRGGSNQPQHF	TGTGCCAGCAGCCGGGGAGGTAGCAATCAGCCCCAGCATTTT
TRBV29-1	-	TRBJ2-7	-	CSVQGYISYEQYF	TGCAGCGTGCAGGGCTACATCTCCTACGAGCAGTACTTC
TRBV7-9	-	TRBJ2-3	-	CASSLSGGTDTQYF	TGTGCCAGCAGCCTATCGGGGGGCACAGATACGCAGTATTTT
TRBV5-4	TRBD2	TRBJ2-3	-	CASSFTSGGVDTQYF	TGTGCCAGCAGCTTTACTAGCGGGGGGGTAGATACGCAGTATTTT
TRBV2	TRBD1	TRBJ1-6	-	CATSGQGHSPLHF	TGTGCCACCTCGGGACAGGGACATTCACCCCTCCACTTT
TRBV19	-	TRBJ1-5	-	CASSPGRAAYSNQPQHF	TGTGCCAGTAGTCCAGGCAGGGCAGCATATAGCAATCAGCCCCAGCATTTT
TRBV12-3/TRBV12-4	-	TRBJ1-1	few	CASSLIMNTEAFF	TGTGCCAGCAGTTTAATCATGAACACTGAAGCTTTCTTT
TRBV5-1	-	TRBJ2-2	-	CASSPDRTTGELFF	TGCGCCAGCAGCCCGGACAGAACCACCGGGGAGCTGTTTTTT
TRBV29-1	TRBD1	TRBJ2-5	-	CSVVTGTETQYF	TGCAGCGTTGTGACAGGGACGGAGACCCAGTACTTC
TRBV10-2	-	TRBJ1-1	-	CASSESIGAGPVFSFF	TGCGCCAGCAGTGAGTCTATAGGGGCCGGCCCCGTATTTTCTTTCTTT
TRBV15	TRBD1	TRBJ1-2	-	CATSRGDGQAYGYTF	TGTGCCACCAGCCGTGGGGACGGACAGGCATATGGCTACACCTTC
TRBV5-1	-	TRBJ2-5	-	CASRGSAQETQYF	TGCGCCAGCAGGGGGAGCGCCCAAGAGACCCAGTACTTC
TRBV19	-	TRBJ1-4	-	CASRNPGAGEKLFF	TGTGCCAGTAGGAATCCAGGGGCCGGAGAAAAACTGTTTTTT
TRBV2	-	TRBJ2-2	-	CASQPWPTGELFF	TGTGCCAGTCAACCCTGGCCCACCGGGGAGCTGTTTTTT
TRBV14	-	TRBJ1-3	-	CASSRPGAGSGNTIYF	TGTGCCAGCAGCCGGCCTGGGGCAGGGTCTGGAAACACCATATATTTT
TRBV7-6	TRBD2	TRBJ2-5	-	CASSLAGGTTETQYF	TGTGCCAGCAGCTTAGCGGGGGGGACGACAGAGACCCAGTACTTC
TRBV5-1	TRBD1	TRBJ1-1	-	CASSEGQGRGTEAFF	TGCGCCAGCAGCGAAGGACAGGGTAGGGGAACTGAAGCTTTCTTT
TRBV7-9	TRBD1	TRBJ1-4	-	CASSSNSKGAANEKLFF	TGTGCCAGCAGCTCAAACTCTAAGGGGGCAGCTAATGAAAAACTGTTTTTT
TRBV10-2	-	TRBJ1-3	-	CASGDSGNTIYF	TGCGCCAGCGGCGACAGTGGAAACACCATATATTTT
TRBV27	-	TRBJ1-5	-	CASSLRGSNQPQHF	TGTGCCAGCAGTTTGCGGGGTTCCAATCAGCCCCAGCATTTT
TRBV11-3	TRBD1	TRBJ2-7	few	CASSLVGGEGYEQYF	TGTGCCAGCAGCTTAGTAGGGGGCGAGGGGTACGAGCAGTACTTC
TRBV7-2	TRBD1	TRBJ2-7	-	CASSLGQGDDEQYF	TGTGCCAGCAGCCTCGGACAGGGGGACGACGAGCAGTACTTC
TRBV12-3/TRBV12-4	-	TRBJ2-3	-	CASSGRRADTQYF	TGTGCCAGCAGTGGCCGGAGGGCGGATACGCAGTATTTT
TRBV18	-	TRBJ1-2	-	CASSPGGSGGYTF	TGTGCCAGCTCACCAGGAGGGTCGGGTGGCTACACCTTC
TRBV30	-	TRBJ2-3	-	CAWGLLTDTQYF	TGTGCCTGGGGACTACTCACAGATACGCAGTATTTT
TRBV9	-	TRBJ2-7	-	CASSPRDGSSYEQYF	TGTGCCAGCAGCCCCCGCGACGGGAGCTCCTACGAGCAGTACTTC